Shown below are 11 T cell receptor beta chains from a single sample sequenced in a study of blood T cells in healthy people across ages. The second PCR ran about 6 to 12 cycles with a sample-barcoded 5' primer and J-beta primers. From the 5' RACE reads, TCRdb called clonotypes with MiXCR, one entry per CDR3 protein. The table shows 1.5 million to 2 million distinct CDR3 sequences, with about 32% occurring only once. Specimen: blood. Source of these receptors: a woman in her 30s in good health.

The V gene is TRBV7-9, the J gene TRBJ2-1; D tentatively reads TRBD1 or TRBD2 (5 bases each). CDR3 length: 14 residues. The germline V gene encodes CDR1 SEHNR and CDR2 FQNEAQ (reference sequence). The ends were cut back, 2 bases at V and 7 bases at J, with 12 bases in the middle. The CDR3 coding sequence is TGTGCCAGCAGCTTAATCCGGGGACGAAATGAGCAGTTCTTC. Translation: CASSLIRGRNEQFF.

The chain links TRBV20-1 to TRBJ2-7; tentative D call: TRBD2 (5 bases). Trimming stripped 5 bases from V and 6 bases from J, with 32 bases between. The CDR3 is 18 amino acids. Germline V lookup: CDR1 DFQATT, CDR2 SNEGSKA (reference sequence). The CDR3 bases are TGCAGTGCTCTAGAGACCGGAGAAAGTGTGACTAACGTAGCCGAGCAGTACTTC. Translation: CSALETGESVTNVAEQYF.

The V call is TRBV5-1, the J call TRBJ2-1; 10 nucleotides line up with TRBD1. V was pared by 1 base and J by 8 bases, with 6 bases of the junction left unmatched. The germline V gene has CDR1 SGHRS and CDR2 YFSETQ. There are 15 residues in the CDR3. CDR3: CASSLWGTGEDEQFF. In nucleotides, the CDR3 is TGCGCCAGCAGCTTGTGGGGGACAGGGGAAGATGAGCAGTTCTTC.

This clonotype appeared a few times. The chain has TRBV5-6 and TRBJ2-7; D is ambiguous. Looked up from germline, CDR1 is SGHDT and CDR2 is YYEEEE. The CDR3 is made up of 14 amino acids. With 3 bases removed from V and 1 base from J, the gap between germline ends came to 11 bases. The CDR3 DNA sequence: TGTGCCAGCAGCTACGGGCTTATTTCCTACGAGCAGTACTTC. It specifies CASSYGLISYEQYF. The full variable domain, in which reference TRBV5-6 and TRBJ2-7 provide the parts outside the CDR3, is DAGVTQSPTHLIKTRGQQVTLRCSPKSGHDTVSWYQQALGQGPQFIFQYYEEEERQRGNFPDRFSGHQFPNYSSELNVNALLLGDSALYLCASSYGLISYEQYFGPGTRLTVT.

The DNA of the CDR3 is TGTGCCAGCGGACCTCAGGGATGGGATCAGCCCCAGCATTTT. Protein product: CASGPQGWDQPQHF. The rearrangement links TRBV27 to TRBJ1-5; D might be TRBD1 (5 bases). V lost 8 bases to trimming and J lost 5 bases, with 16 bases between them. Germline assignment: CDR1 MNHEY and CDR2 SMNVEV (reference sequence). The CDR3 extends over 14 amino acids.

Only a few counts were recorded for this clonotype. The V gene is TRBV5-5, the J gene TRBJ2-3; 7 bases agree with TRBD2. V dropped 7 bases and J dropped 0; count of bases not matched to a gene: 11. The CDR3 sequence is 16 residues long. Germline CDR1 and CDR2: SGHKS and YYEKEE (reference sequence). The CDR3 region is CASGNQLATSTDTQYF. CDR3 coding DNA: TGTGCCAGCGGCAACCAACTAGCGACCAGCACAGATACGCAGTATTTT. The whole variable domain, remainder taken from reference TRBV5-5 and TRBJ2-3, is DAGVTQSPTHLIKTRGQQVTLRCSPISGHKSVSWYQQVLGQGPQFIFQYYEKEERGRGNFPDRFSARQFPNYSSELNVNALLLGDSALYLCASGNQLATSTDTQYFGPGTRLTVL.

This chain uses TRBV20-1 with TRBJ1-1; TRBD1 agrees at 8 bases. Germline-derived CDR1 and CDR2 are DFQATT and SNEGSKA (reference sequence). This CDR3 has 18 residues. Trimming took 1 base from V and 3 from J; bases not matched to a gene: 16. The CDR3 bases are TGCAGTGCTAGAGTATTGGACAGGGAGAGGGGTTCGGACACTGAAGCTTTCTTT. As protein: CSARVLDRERGSDTEAFF.

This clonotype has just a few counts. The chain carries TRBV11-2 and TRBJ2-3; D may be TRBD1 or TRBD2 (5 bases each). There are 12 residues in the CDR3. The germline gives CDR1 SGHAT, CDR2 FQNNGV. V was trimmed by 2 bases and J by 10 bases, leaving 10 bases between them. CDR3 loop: CASSLSRDPQYF. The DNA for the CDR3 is TGTGCCAGCAGCTTAAGTCGGGACCCGCAGTATTTT.

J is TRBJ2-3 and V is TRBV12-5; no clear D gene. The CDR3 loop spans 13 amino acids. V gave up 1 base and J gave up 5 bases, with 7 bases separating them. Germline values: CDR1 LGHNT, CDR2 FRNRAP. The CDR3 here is CASGLGRGDTQYF. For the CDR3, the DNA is TGTGCTAGTGGTTTGGGACGCGGAGATACGCAGTATTTT.

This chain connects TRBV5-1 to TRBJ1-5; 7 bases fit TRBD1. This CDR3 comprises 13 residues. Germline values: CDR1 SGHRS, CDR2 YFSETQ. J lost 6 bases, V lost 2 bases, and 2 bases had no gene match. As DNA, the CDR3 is TGCGCCAGCAGCTTTTGGACAGGTCAGCCCCAGCATTTT. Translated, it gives CASSFWTGQPQHF. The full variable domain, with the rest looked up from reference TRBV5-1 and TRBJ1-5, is KAGVTQTPRYLIKTRGQQVTLSCSPISGHRSVSWYQQTPGQGLQFLFEYFSETQRNKGNFPGRFSGRQFSNSRSEMNVSTLELGDSALYLCASSFWTGQPQHFGDGTRLSIL.

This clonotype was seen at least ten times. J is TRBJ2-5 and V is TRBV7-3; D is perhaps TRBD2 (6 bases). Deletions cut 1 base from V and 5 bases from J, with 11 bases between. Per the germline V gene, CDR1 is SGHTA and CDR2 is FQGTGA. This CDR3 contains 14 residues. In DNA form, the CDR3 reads TGTGCCAGCAGCTTAAACGGGGGACGCGAGACCCAGTACTTC. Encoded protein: CASSLNGGRETQYF.